This entry lists 2 T cell receptor beta chains sequenced from one sample in a study of blood T cells in healthy people across ages. Through a sample-barcoded 5' primer and a J-beta primer mix, a second PCR was run for about 6 to 12 cycles. TCRdb reprocessed the 5' RACE reads via MiXCR and lists one record per CDR3 protein. Of about 290,000 distinct CDR3 sequences in the sample, 25% to 30% were seen once. Sequencing used blood. These receptor sequences come from a woman between 65 and 79 years old in good health.

J is TRBJ1-1 and V is TRBV5-6, with D possibly matching TRBD1 (5 bases). Germline V gives CDR1 SGHDT, CDR2 YYEEEE. The CDR3 runs 14 residues. Trimming took off 3 bases at V and 3 bases at J, with 12 bases between the two ends. CDR3 in amino acids: CASSSLMGDTEAFF. In DNA, the CDR3 is TGTGCCAGCAGCTCTCTGATGGGGGACACTGAAGCTTTCTTT.

The chain links TRBV20-1 to TRBJ2-5; D may match TRBD1 or TRBD2 (5 bases each). The J call could be wrong; TRBJ2-1 is a better fit for the DNA end. Germline assignment: CDR1 DFQATT and CDR2 SNEGSKA (reference sequence). The CDR3 has 12 amino acids. Here the CDR3 DNA reads TGCAGTGGGGTGGGACCATATAATGAGCAGTTCTTC. As protein: CSGVGPYNEQFF.